This entry concerns a single T cell receptor beta chain. The target of this receptor is not known. Base qualities are not recorded, but no much larger clone differs from it by a single base. From a lookup of the germline V gene, CDR1 and CDR2 are MNHEY and SVGAGI. Between the V and J ends, shortened by 4 bases and 1 base respectively, the junction contains 8 bases. The CDR3 goes from the cysteine to the phenylalanine over 15 residues. The DNA shown is the 45-base CDR3, in frame from base 1. The donors were healthy, HIV-negative adults with no recently reported acute infections or vaccinations. Every donor was a Caucasian adult living in Nashville, Tennessee, USA. CD4+ T cells were enriched through magnetic negative selection, after which naive cells were positively selected on CD45RA and the remaining negative fraction served as the memory subset. Blood was obtained by leukapheresis, after which PBMCs were separated by Ficoll-Histopaque density gradient centrifugation and cryopreserved in liquid nitrogen vapor phase. Purity and quantity of every magnetically sorted T cell population were checked by analytical flow cytometry. Genomic DNA was isolated from each sorted fraction and quantified by UV absorbance on a Nanodrop 2000c.

This sample was taken from a study of shared clonotypes between healthy human individuals (TCRdb year 2020). In the study overall: The cohort included three men and a couple of women between 18 and 49 years of age. Different laboratories and diverse techniques were used to prepare libraries and sequence TCR repertoires, to increase sequencing depth and limit assay-specific biases. Per donor, three plates each were used for CD4 naive and CD4 memory, two for CD8 naive, and one for CD8 memory. Per donor, leukapheresis produced somewhere between about 0.94 and 9 billion PBMCs. The study deeply sequenced blood TCR repertoires of 5 or 6 healthy adults to estimate repertoire size and the extent of clonotype sharing between individuals. The research as a whole found: The small number of donors limited the genetic and exposure-history diversity represented. Across a few donors, approximately 5% of naive CD4, approximately 3.6% of naive CD8, about 2% of memory CD4, and about 0.4% of memory CD8 clonotypes were shared. Estimated clonotype richness was generally larger for naive than for memory subsets. Pairwise subsampling indicated that sequencing depth was expected to affect the degree of clonotype sharing among donors. Only blood was sampled, and tissue TCR repertoires likely differ from those in blood. Incomplete sequencing was indicated by rarefaction of sorted-subset datasets, despite the large sequencing depth. Compared with non-shared clonotypes, the clonotypes found in all four sorted-subset donors had higher generation probabilities.

Using the deep immunoSEQ assay, TCR CDR3 regions were amplified from genomic DNA by multiplex PCR. Extracted genomic DNA from each cell subset was spread evenly across all wells of several immunoSEQ 96-well plates, with each plate serving as a replicate. For sorted subsets, approximately 190 ng genomic DNA, equal to 30,000 or so T cell genomes, was loaded into each replicate PCR. The purified libraries were quantified using a Qubit 3.0 fluorometer, sized with a Bioanalyzer 2100, and then quantified again using the KAPA Library Quantification kit. Each immunoSEQ 96-well plate was sequenced on its own single-read 150-cycle Illumina NextSeq 550 flow cell. Per the source publication's procedure: Because the immunoSEQ output held only junctional sequences and lacked quality scores, the filtering could not match the filtering applied to full-length reads. To assign V/J genes and CDR3, sequences were annotated against IMGT germline references using PyIR, a Python wrapper for IgBLAST v1.9. Reads were filtered out if the reads had weak V/J assignments (E-value above 1e-6), no CDR3, stop codons, out-of-frame junctions, or ambiguous translated residues. V3J clonotypes were defined by identical inferred V gene, J gene, and CDR3 amino acid sequence. The percentage overlap between two repertoires was calculated by dividing the number of shared unique clonotypes by the size of the smaller repertoire. Repertoire richness was assessed with RTK rarefaction, the Chao1 estimator, and Recon v2.1 estimates of unobserved clonotypes. Generation probabilities for all TCRbeta clonotypes obtained by the gDNA method from a handful of donors were computed using OLGA. In TCRdb, the immuneACCESS table is reduced to in-frame sequences with V and J assigned. These tables do not hold every clone; where another copy was compared, an unresolved V gene accounts for under half, and the others remain unexplained. That table gives V, J and clone size, and the DNA gave D and trimming. Counted in this sample were some 1 million clones; approximately 68% of them appeared once. The ten largest clones add up to approximately 1.5% of the sample.

Sequencing was done on a sample of memory CD4+ T cells sorted from blood. This specimen's cell subset or site label, interpreted: CD45RA-negative fraction. The chain couples TRBV6-5 to TRBJ1-6; the D gene identity is not certain. The source is a young man in good health. The nucleotide sequence is given as TGTGCCAGCAGTTTCCGACTGTCCTATAATTCACCCCTCCACTTT. The resulting protein is CASSFRLSYNSPLHF.